This TCR beta chain came from a study of Ad26.COV2.S vaccination and SARS-CoV-2 variants. On the study more broadly: Donor was assigned to the Ad26.COV2.S arm of trial COV1001.

Details on this clone: The antigen remains unidentified.

Produced via immunoSEQ multiplex PCR; TCRdb's table is partial and in-frame only. The table lists about 280,000 clones, about 87% of them singletons. Regarding the study as a whole: Estimates derived from TCR breadth and depth analyses may have underestimated total T cell responses.

The CDR3 loop spans 15 amino acids. Trimming cost V 8 bases and J 1 base, with 17 bases left between them. CDR1 is SGHTA, CDR2 FQGNSA, per germline. Regarding treatment: approximately 18 received Ad26.COV2.S at low or high dose, single or two shots; about five received placebo; per-sample allocation not given. On day 63 after the first injection, vaccine and placebo recipients gave samples. This specimen consisted of peripheral blood, obtained in a trial of Ad26.COV2.S vaccine versus placebo. The rearrangement uses TRBV7-2 and TRBJ2-5, with a tentative D call TRBD2 (5 bases). The sequence came from a person between 18 and 65 years old who received the Ad26.COV2.S COVID-19 vaccine or a placebo. Written as DNA, the CDR3 is TGTGCCAGCGGACTTAGCGATCCCTCCCAAGAGACCCAGTACTTC. Amino acids: CASGLSDPSQETQYF.